Listed here is a single T cell receptor beta chain. Assay used: immunoSEQ multiplex PCR; TCRdb lists only in-frame clones, some missing. The sample holds fewer than 150,000 clones; around 90% are singletons and the top ten take over 6.5%. This entry is derived from a study of cytomegalovirus exposure and HLA in healthy donors. Germline CDR1 is SGHKS and CDR2 is YYEKEE (reference sequence). Deletions cut 4 bases from V and 0 bases from J, with 17 bases between. The CDR3 is 17 amino acids. Sequenced sample: PBMCs. This TCR was recovered from a woman aged 18-29 years in good health and CMV-seropositive. The chain couples TRBV5-5 to TRBJ2-1, with a possible D match to TRBD2 (6 bases). CDR3 DNA: TGTGCCAGCAGCACCAGCCCCCTAGCGAGCTCCTACAATGAGCAGTTCTTC. Translating gives CASSTSPLASSYNEQFF.